This TCR beta chain was sequenced during a study of OX40 agonist ivuxolimab in advanced cancers. Study-wide context: Every 2 weeks, patients got intravenous ivuxolimab at one of six dose levels (0.01-10 mg/kg). Partial responses were achieved by three patients, of whom one had hepatocellular carcinoma and two had cutaneous melanoma. General observations from the study: Some of the nonresponding patients also showed low levels of normalized T-cell clonal expansion.

This clone was recorded only once. Antigen unknown. The germline gives CDR1 MNHEY, CDR2 SMNVEV (reference sequence). V gave up 4 bases and J gave up 5 bases, with 14 bases separating them. The CDR3 has 14 amino acids. Produced via immunoSEQ multiplex PCR; TCRdb's table is partial and in-frame only. The sample consists of about 120,000 clones, 80% to 90% of them appearing once. Source: CD4+ or CD8+ T cells sorted from blood, taken in a trial of the OX40 agonist ivuxolimab. This TCR came from an adult with an advanced solid tumor such as melanoma, head and neck, liver or kidney cancer. V is TRBV27 and J is TRBJ2-5, with D tentatively TRBD1 (5 bases). CDR3 residues: CASSSWTKWETQYF. In DNA form, the CDR3 reads TGTGCCAGCAGTTCCTGGACAAAGTGGGAGACCCAGTACTTC.